The clone carrying this TCR beta chain showed up just once. Its antigen is as yet unknown. Sequencing was done on patients that had shown CD8+CD57+ cell expansion by flow cytometry. As a group, the patients uniformly had severe acquired aplastic anemia. Profiling of TCR beta VDJ combinations and CDR3 sequences used genomic DNA as template. TCRdb reanalysed the reads using MiXCR and keeps one entry per CDR3 protein. The profile covers around 150,000 distinct CDR3 sequences, with 45% to 55% appearing a single time and approximately 3% taken by the ten largest. The sample originates from a study of CD8+CD57+ T cells in acquired aplastic anemia. Study in general: Sorted CD4+ and CD8+ cells yielded DNA averaging around 3 ug. Study-level points and caveats: Between patients and controls, roughly 29 CD8+ CDR3 sequences were found in common.

Germline V gives CDR1 WSHSY, CDR2 SAAADI. Trimming stripped 0 bases from V and 0 bases from J, with 12 bases between. CDR3 length: 16 residues. This TCR derives from a human donor with aplastic anemia. The rearrangement links TRBV10-2 to TRBJ2-7; the D is unclear. Sequencing was performed on sorted CD4+, CD8+, or CD8+CD57+ T cells (not recorded which) from PBMCs. The CDR3 is CASSESTQLSSYEQYF. The CDR3, as DNA: TGCGCCAGCAGTGAGTCCACACAGCTATCCTCCTACGAGCAGTACTTC.